The rows below give T cell receptor beta chains drawn from one sample of a study of beta chain features in type 1 diabetes. TCRdb's table, derived via immunoSEQ multiplex PCR, lists solely in-frame clones and lacks some. The repertoire holds around 280,000 clones, with about 8.5% as singletons. The sequenced material came from central memory CD4+ T cells from blood. All receptors come from a woman between 18 and 29 years old in good health. CDR3s leave out the opening cysteine and the closing phenylalanine or tryptophan. The order of the fields is V gene, J gene, CDR3 protein.

TRBV7-7	TRBJ2-5	AIGQGGETQY
TRBV19	TRBJ2-1	ASTSGTGGSNEQF
TRBV7-9	TRBJ1-1	ASSLIRRENTEAF
TRBV6-1	TRBJ1-1	ASSDLFAGTGHGAF
TRBV7-3	TRBJ1-2	ASSLDRGLDGYT
TRBV6-5	TRBJ1-2	ASSYTAGTGYT
TRBV28	TRBJ1-2	ASSPWTGKNYGYT
TRBV5-1	TRBJ2-2	ASGTGQNTGELF
TRBV15	TRBJ2-7	ATSRGSGGSSYEQY
TRBV28	TRBJ1-6	ASSRYGLTFGTGNSPLH
TRBV19	TRBJ2-5	ASRGQGTETQY
TRBV19	TRBJ1-5	ASSKERDQPQH
TRBV7-2	TRBJ1-1	ASSWDRGGTEAF
TRBV2	TRBJ1-2	AARQGRNYGYT
TRBV28	TRBJ1-1	ASSYVDTEAF
TRBV13	TRBJ2-1	ASSLASARPLNEQF
TRBV27	TRBJ2-5	ASSVRSLGQTQY
TRBV7-3	TRBJ2-2	ASRRGGRANTGELF
TRBV28	TRBJ1-5	ASSSPSQGRQPQH
TRBV7-2	TRBJ2-4	ASSSPVSKNIQY
TRBV7-2	TRBJ2-1	ASLPAGVRNEQF
TRBV9	TRBJ1-6	ASSVAGQSSYNSPLH
TRBV6-5	TRBJ2-1	ASSWGQGDSYNEQF
TRBV4-1	TRBJ1-2	ASSQDPNYGYT
TRBV2	.	ASRGGSYEQY
TRBV19	TRBJ2-2	ASSSGRDTGELF
TRBV6-5	TRBJ1-3	ASSYSAGGWNTIY
TRBV7-3	TRBJ1-2	ASSQVGNNYGYT
TRBV28	TRBJ1-5	ASSLVGQPQH
TRBV9	TRBJ2-1	ASSVDPDPSHNEQF
TRBV9	TRBJ1-2	ASSVAGEGYGYT
TRBV7-9	TRBJ2-3	ASSRIAGGPNTQY
TRBV7-2	TRBJ1-5	ASSQRDTGQPQH
TRBV30	TRBJ2-1	AWSRLGGGYSYNEQF
TRBV29-1	TRBJ2-1	SVDGGEVGGFGFNEQF